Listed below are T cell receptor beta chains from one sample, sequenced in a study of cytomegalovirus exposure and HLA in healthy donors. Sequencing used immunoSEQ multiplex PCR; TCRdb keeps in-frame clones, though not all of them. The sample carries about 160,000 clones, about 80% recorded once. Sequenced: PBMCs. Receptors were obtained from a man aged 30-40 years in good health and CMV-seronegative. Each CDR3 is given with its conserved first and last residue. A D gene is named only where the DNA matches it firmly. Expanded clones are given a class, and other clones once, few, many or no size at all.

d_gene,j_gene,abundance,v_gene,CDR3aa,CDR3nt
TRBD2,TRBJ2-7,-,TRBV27,CASSWGGTSSYEQYF,TGTGCCAGCAGCTGGGGGGGGACGAGCTCCTACGAGCAGTACTTC
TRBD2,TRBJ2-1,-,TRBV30,CAWRTRETSYNEQFF,TGTGCCTGGCGGACTAGAGAAACCTCCTACAATGAGCAGTTCTTC
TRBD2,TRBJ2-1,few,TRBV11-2,CASSLLSGSYNEQFF,TGTGCCAGCAGCCTACTAAGCGGGAGTTACAATGAGCAGTTCTTC
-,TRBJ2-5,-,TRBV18,CASSRGSTGQETQYF,TGTGCCAGCTCAAGGGGGTCTACGGGCCAAGAGACCCAGTACTTC
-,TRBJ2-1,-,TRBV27,CASSYGSSYNEQFF,TGTGCCAGCAGTTACGGGTCCTCCTACAATGAGCAGTTCTTC
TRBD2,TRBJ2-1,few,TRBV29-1,CSVERTSGRVEFF,TGCAGCGTTGAAAGAACTAGCGGGAGAGTTGAGTTCTTC
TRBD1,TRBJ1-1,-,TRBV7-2,CASSLAGDSIPNTEAFF,TGTGCCAGCAGCTTAGCGGGGGACAGTATTCCCAACACTGAAGCTTTCTTT
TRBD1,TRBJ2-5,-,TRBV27,CASSLKRGDRGLLKETQYF,TGTGCCAGCAGTCTTAAGAGGGGGGACAGGGGGCTTTTAAAAGAGACCCAGTACTTC
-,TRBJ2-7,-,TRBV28,CASTLQATYEQYF,TGTGCCAGCACATTACAGGCGACTTACGAGCAGTACTTC
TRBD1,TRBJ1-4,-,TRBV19,CASSTLGPGGIGKLFF,TGTGCCAGTAGTACCTTGGGTCCAGGGGGAATCGGAAAACTGTTTTTT
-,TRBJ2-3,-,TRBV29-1,CSVEGSASTDTQYF,TGCAGCGTTGAAGGAAGCGCTAGCACAGATACGCAGTATTTT
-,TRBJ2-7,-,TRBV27,CASSLLILGRPGEQYF,TGTGCCAGCAGTTTATTAATACTAGGGCGCCCGGGAGAGCAGTACTTC
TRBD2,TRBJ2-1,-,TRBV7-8,CASSSERGYNEQFF,TGTGCCAGCAGCTCCGAGCGGGGTTACAATGAGCAGTTCTTC
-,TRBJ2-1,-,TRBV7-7,CASSLERTAHYNEQFF,TGTGCCAGCAGCTTAGAAAGAACAGCTCACTACAATGAGCAGTTCTTC
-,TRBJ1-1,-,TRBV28,CASSFPGAKLNTEAFF,TGTGCCAGCAGTTTCCCAGGGGCAAAATTGAACACTGAAGCTTTCTTT
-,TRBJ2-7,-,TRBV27,CASSSFRGSGTYEQYF,TGTGCCAGCAGTTCTTTTCGGGGGAGTGGAACCTACGAGCAGTACTTC
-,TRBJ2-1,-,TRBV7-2,CASSLVVRGVNEQFF,TGTGCCAGCAGCTTAGTGGTCAGGGGAGTCAATGAGCAGTTCTTC
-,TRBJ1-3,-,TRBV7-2,CASSREMGNTIYF,TGTGCCAGCAGCCGGGAAATGGGAAACACCATATATTTT
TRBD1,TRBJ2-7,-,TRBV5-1,CASSLDPAGTAYEQYF,TGCGCCAGCAGCTTGGACCCAGCAGGGACAGCCTACGAGCAGTACTTC
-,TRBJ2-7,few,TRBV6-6,CASSFSFGQTTYEQYF,TGTGCCAGCAGTTTCTCCTTTGGACAGACTACCTACGAGCAGTACTTC
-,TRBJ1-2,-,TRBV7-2,CASSDDSIYGYTF,TGTGCCAGCAGCGACGACTCTATATATGGCTACACCTTC
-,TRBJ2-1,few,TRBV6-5,CASSRGHRENNEQFF,TGTGCCAGCAGCCGGGGACACAGGGAAAACAATGAGCAGTTCTTC
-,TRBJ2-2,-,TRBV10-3,CAISGEGGPIKTGELFF,TGTGCCATCAGTGGGGAGGGGGGGCCAATCAAGACCGGGGAGCTGTTTTTT
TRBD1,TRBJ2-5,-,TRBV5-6,CASSLTVTGMEETQYF,TGTGCCAGCAGCTTGACTGTGACAGGGATGGAGGAGACCCAGTACTTC
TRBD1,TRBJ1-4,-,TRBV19,CASSLGQGAEKLFF,TGTGCCAGTAGTCTGGGACAGGGGGCCGAAAAACTGTTTTTT
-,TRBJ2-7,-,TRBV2,CASSEPSGYEQYF,TGTGCCAGCAGTGAACCTAGTGGCTACGAGCAGTACTTC
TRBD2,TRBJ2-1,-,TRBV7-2,CASSLAAGEHNEQFF,TGTGCCAGCAGCTTAGCAGCGGGGGAACACAATGAGCAGTTCTTC
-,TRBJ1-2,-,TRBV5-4,CASSLEADYGYTF,TGTGCCAGCAGCTTGGAAGCGGATTATGGCTACACCTTC
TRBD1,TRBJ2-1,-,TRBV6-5,CASTGQVGNEQFF,TGTGCCAGCACCGGACAGGTTGGAAATGAGCAGTTCTTC
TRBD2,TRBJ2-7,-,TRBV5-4,CASSLAGLAGVGQYF,TGTGCCAGCAGCTTAGCGGGACTAGCGGGAGTAGGGCAGTACTTC
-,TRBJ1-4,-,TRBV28,CASSLIGKLFF,TGTGCCAGCAGTTTAATCGGAAAACTGTTTTTT
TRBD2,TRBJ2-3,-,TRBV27,CASSLTSGGTDTQYF,TGTGCCAGCAGCTTGACTAGCGGGGGCACAGATACGCAGTATTTT
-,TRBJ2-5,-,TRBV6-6,CASSVSTYQETQYF,TGTGCCAGCAGTGTCAGTACGTACCAAGAGACCCAGTACTTC
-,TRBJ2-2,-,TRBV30,CAWKSRDTYTGELFF,TGTGCCTGGAAAAGTCGGGACACATACACCGGGGAGCTGTTTTTT
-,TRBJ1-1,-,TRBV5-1,CASSLAEKNTEAFF,TGCGCCAGCAGCTTGGCCGAGAAGAACACTGAAGCTTTCTTT
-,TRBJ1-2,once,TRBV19,CASSDLQVSYGYTF,TGTGCCAGTAGTGACTTACAGGTTTCGTATGGCTACACCTTC
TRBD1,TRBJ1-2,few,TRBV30,CAWRLDRGPYGYTF,TGTGCCTGGAGACTGGACAGGGGCCCTTATGGCTACACCTTC